These 14 T cell receptor beta chains were all obtained from the same sample, sequenced in a study of T cell responses to AZD1222 COVID-19 vaccine. Assay used: immunoSEQ multiplex PCR; TCRdb lists only in-frame clones, some missing. The sample holds approximately 110,000 clones; around 87% are singletons and the top ten take about 4.6%. The sequencing here drew on peripheral blood, taken 28 days after the second AZD1222 dose. The receptors stem from an adult who received the AZD1222 COVID-19 vaccine.

The chain is built from TRBV28 and TRBJ1-2, with TRBD1 matching 7 bases. The CDR3 has 12 amino acids. Germline lookup yields CDR1 MDHEN and CDR2 SYDVKM. The trim removed 6 bases at V and 4 bases at J, leaving 2 bases unmatched. CDR3 amino acids: CASRRTGYGYTF. The CDR3 nucleotides read TGTGCCAGCAGGAGGACAGGCTATGGCTACACCTTC.

This chain uses TRBV11-2 with TRBJ2-3, with D tentatively TRBD2 (6 bases). The germline V gene has CDR1 SGHAT and CDR2 FQNNGV. This CDR3 is built from 14 residues. The V and J ends lost 8 bases and 6 bases respectively, with 18 bases between them. This CDR3 reads CASVLAGPRDTQYF. The DNA of the CDR3 is TGTGCCAGCGTCTTGGCGGGACCCCGGGATACGCAGTATTTT.

CDR3 in DNA: TGCGCCAGCAGCCAAGTTCAGGGGGCGCAATCGGGATCACCCCTCCACTTT. Translated, it gives CASSQVQGAQSGSPLHF. The chain employs TRBV4-3 and TRBJ1-6; TRBD1 matches 8 bases. Per the germline V gene, CDR1 is LGHNA and CDR2 is YSLEER. V shed 1 base and J 10 bases; nucleotides not matched to a gene: 12. The CDR3 covers 17 residues.

This rearrangement joins TRBV7-6 to TRBJ1-6; no clear D. The CDR3 sequence is 15 residues long. Between the trimmed V and J ends, which lost 4 bases and 3 bases, there was a span of 10 bases. CDR1 SGHVS and CDR2 FNYEAQ come from the germline V gene. The CDR3 DNA reads as TGTGCCAGCAGCTCCCAGGACGGCTATAATTCACCCCTCCACTTT. Protein sequence: CASSSQDGYNSPLHF.

The chain employs TRBV28 and TRBJ1-2; possible D gene TRBD1, 5 bases. This CDR3 has 14 amino acids. Trimming took 1 base from V and 6 from J, leaving 12 bases between them. The germline CDR1 and CDR2 sequences are MDHEN and SYDVKM. This chain's CDR3 is CASSLLIGVDGYTF. The CDR3, as DNA: TGTGCCAGCAGTTTATTGATAGGGGTCGATGGCTACACCTTC.

The chain couples TRBV7-2 to TRBJ2-5; D might be TRBD2 (6 bases). Germline V gene data show CDR1 as SGHTA and CDR2 as FQGNSA. V gave up 5 bases and J gave up 13 bases, with 14 bases separating them. The CDR3 has 11 amino acids. The CDR3 sequence: CASSPRDSLYF. CDR3 in DNA: TGTGCCAGCAGCCCCCGGGACTCCCTGTACTTC.

J is TRBJ2-5 and V is TRBV5-6; D remains ambiguous. V lost 0 bases and J 2 bases, leaving 5 bases between the germline ends. The CDR3 loop spans 13 amino acids. Germline values: CDR1 SGHDT, CDR2 YYEEEE. CDR3 protein: CASSLGDQETQYF. For the CDR3, the DNA is TGTGCCAGCAGCTTGGGAGATCAAGAGACCCAGTACTTC. The full variable domain, with the rest looked up from reference TRBV5-6 and TRBJ2-5, is DAGVTQSPTHLIKTRGQQVTLRCSPKSGHDTVSWYQQALGQGPQFIFQYYEEEERQRGNFPDRFSGHQFPNYSSELNVNALLLGDSALYLCASSLGDQETQYFGPGTRLLVL.

J is TRBJ2-7 and V is TRBV7-2; 10 positions match TRBD2. The CDR3 is 15 residues long. V lost 3 bases to trimming and J lost 3 bases; unmatched junction nucleotides: 5. CDR1 is SGHTA, CDR2 FQGNSA, per germline. Here the CDR3 DNA reads TGTGCCAGCAGCTTGCCGGGACTAGCGATCTACGAGCAGTACTTC. It yields the protein CASSLPGLAIYEQYF.

The chain uses TRBV7-9 and TRBJ2-5; D not certain. Per germline, CDR1 SEHNR and CDR2 FQNEAQ (reference sequence). There are 12 residues in the CDR3. Trimming cost V 5 bases and J 1 base, with 5 bases left between them. CDR3 nucleotide sequence: TGTGCCAGCAGCCGGACCCAAGAGACCCAGTACTTC. Translation gives CASSRTQETQYF.

This chain connects TRBV6-6 to TRBJ1-5, with D uncertain. Germline V CDR1 and CDR2: MNHNY, SVGAGI (reference sequence). Trimming removed 6 bases at V and 0 bases at J, with 6 bases between. The CDR3 sequence is 13 residues long. The CDR3 coding sequence is TGTGCCAGCAGCCTTCATAGCAATCAGCCCCAGCATTTT. Translated, it gives CASSLHSNQPQHF.

This chain links TRBV9 with TRBJ1-1; 9 positions agree with TRBD1. Losses at the gene ends were 7 bases for V and 5 bases for J; bases not matched to a gene: 15. This CDR3 region has 16 residues. Germline V CDR1 and CDR2: SGDLS, YYNGEE. The CDR3 spells CASSTSGQGSRTEAFF. Here the CDR3 DNA reads TGTGCCAGCTCCACATCGGGACAGGGTAGTAGGACTGAAGCTTTCTTT. The full variable domain, its missing parts supplied by reference TRBV9 and TRBJ1-1, is DSGVTQTPKHLITATGQRVTLRCSPRSGDLSVYWYQQSLDQGLQFLIQYYNGEERAKGNILERFSAQQFPDLHSELNLSSLELGDSALYFCASSTSGQGSRTEAFFGQGTRLTVV.

CDR3 sequence reads: CASSPRNRGSHNEQFF. Here the CDR3 DNA reads TGTGCCAGCAGCCCCAGGAACAGGGGGTCCCACAATGAGCAGTTCTTC. This sequence joins TRBV9 and TRBJ2-1, with 8 positions matching TRBD1. The V gene end was trimmed by 4 bases and the J gene end by 5 bases; junction bases not matched to a gene: 11. The length of the CDR3 is 16 residues. Germline V lookup: CDR1 SGDLS, CDR2 YYNGEE. Filled out from reference TRBV9 and TRBJ2-1, the complete variable domain reads DSGVTQTPKHLITATGQRVTLRCSPRSGDLSVYWYQQSLDQGLQFLIQYYNGEERAKGNILERFSAQQFPDLHSELNLSSLELGDSALYFCASSPRNRGSHNEQFFGPGTRLTVL.

The J gene is TRBJ2-5, the V gene TRBV4-3, with D possibly matching TRBD2 (6 bases). CDR3 size: 14 residues. Germline CDR1 is LGHNA and CDR2 is YSLEER. V lost 0 bases and J lost 7, with 12 bases in between. In DNA form, the CDR3 reads TGCGCCAGCAGCCAAGATTCGCGGGGTGGGACCCAGTACTTC. Translated: CASSQDSRGGTQYF.

The chain combines TRBV13 with TRBJ2-2; D is undetermined. CDR1 is PRHDT and CDR2 is FYEKMQ in the germline V gene (reference sequence). This CDR3 contains 15 residues. The V and J ends lost 2 bases and 8 bases respectively, with 15 bases between them. CDR3 sequence (DNA): TGTGCCAGCAGCTTACTCCGGGTTTGGCATGGGGAGCTGTTTTTT. Its protein product is CASSLLRVWHGELFF.